This T cell receptor beta chain originates from a study of post-analysis software for immune sequencing data. V was cut by 7 bases and J by 0 bases, with 9 bases left in between. The CDR3 runs to 13 residues. Per germline, CDR1 SQVTM and CDR2 ANQGSEA. The study's findings and limits: Higher frequency in patients than in controls was seen for roughly five TRBV segments, with TRBV5-6, TRBV5-1 and TRBV20-1 among them. Batch-matched samples strongly co-clustered by F measure.

Incorporated into the TCR beta cDNA libraries were unique molecular identifiers, which served to reduce PCR and sequencing biases. From the PCR reads, TCRdb called clonotypes with MiXCR, one entry per CDR3 protein. Among approximately 660,000 distinct CDR3 sequences listed, 55% to 60% were seen once. With regard to this clonotype: Its antigen is as yet unknown.

The V gene is TRBV29-1, the J gene TRBJ1-4, with D possibly TRBD1 on 5 matching bases. Material: blood. This TCR came from a girl aged 2 to 9 with multiple sclerosis. This chain's CDR3 is CSARGTTNEKLFF. CDR3 coding DNA: TGCAGCGCAAGGGGTACAACTAATGAAAAACTGTTTTTT.